This T cell receptor beta chain was identified during a study of blood T cell repertoires in COVID-19. Study-level background: Both acute and convalescent COVID-19 samples were obtained from the United States, Italy and Spain.

Original analysis: Amplifying reference gene primers gave estimates of nucleated cell counts. Here immunoSEQ multiplex PCR was the method, and the copy in TCRdb shows in-frame clones only, minus some. D and trimming were read from the DNA, whereas the V and J calls and clone size are those reported in that table. The sample holds 88,000 or so clones, roughly four fifths seen once. Germline CDR1 and CDR2: SEHNR and FQNEAQ (reference sequence). V dropped 5 bases and J dropped 1; count of bases not matched to a gene: 7. The CDR3 sequence is 16 residues long. The rearrangement joins TRBV7-9 to TRBJ2-2, with 7 bases fitting TRBD2. The receptor was isolated from a human donor in a cohort sampled during active COVID-19. Sequencing was performed on peripheral blood. The CDR3 sequence is CASSPPGLQNTGELFF. CDR3 sequence (DNA): TGTGCCAGCAGCCCGCCGGGACTACAGAACACCGGGGAGCTGTTTTTT.